These 13 T cell receptor beta chains came from one sample sequenced in a study of T cells in localized non-small cell lung cancer. Sequencing was performed with immunoSEQ multiplex PCR; in TCRdb, only in-frame clones are kept and a portion is missing. The sample shows about 5,100 clones, roughly 45% of them seen only once. The specimen was lung tumor tissue, collected before any cancer treatment. These receptors were taken from a man between 40 and 69 years old with stage I lung adenocarcinoma.

The rearrangement links TRBV2 to TRBJ1-1; a weak D match, TRBD1 (6 bases). CDR1 is SNHLY, CDR2 FYNNEI, per germline. The CDR3 is 13 residues long. V lost 6 bases and J 6 bases, leaving 14 bases between the germline ends. The CDR3 DNA sequence: TGTGCCAGCAGCAACTACAGGGTCCCTGAAGCTTTCTTT. Translation gives CASSNYRVPEAFF.

V and J are TRBV11-3 and TRBJ1-5; D is perhaps TRBD1 (6 bases). This CDR3 is built from 15 residues. V lost 4 bases and J 4 bases, leaving 14 bases between the germline ends. Germline-derived CDR1 and CDR2 are SGHNT and YENEEA. The CDR3 region has the DNA TGTGCCAGCAGCTCGGGGGGGACATTTAATCAGCCCCAGCATTTT. Translating gives CASSSGGTFNQPQHF.

The genes are TRBV6-8 and TRBJ2-1; unclear D gene. The CDR3 is 12 amino acids. V was clipped by 5 bases and J by 12 bases, with 14 bases between them. Germline assignment: CDR1 MNHGY and CDR2 SAAAGT. The CDR3 sequence: CASSNPRRMQFF. The CDR3 DNA reads as TGTGCCAGCAGTAACCCCCGACGGATGCAGTTCTTC.

The V and J genes are TRBV15 and TRBJ1-5, with 8 bases fitting TRBD1. After removal of 3 bases from V and 4 bases from J, the junction contained 8 bases not matched to a gene. The CDR3 spans 16 residues. The germline V gene has CDR1 LNHNV and CDR2 YYDKDF (reference sequence). CDR3 sequence (DNA): TGTGCCACCAGCAGCTATAAGGACAGGGCAAATCAGCCCCAGCATTTT. Its translation is CATSSYKDRANQPQHF.

CDR3 sequence: CAGFGQGALGYTF. The CDR3 DNA reads as TGTGCCGGTTTTGGGCAGGGGGCTCTCGGCTACACCTTC. The gene calls are TRBV30 and TRBJ1-2; 8 nucleotides agree with TRBD1. This CDR3 comprises 13 residues. V shed 8 bases and J 8 bases; nucleotides not matched to a gene: 13. Germline assignment: CDR1 GTSNPN and CDR2 SVGIG (reference sequence).

The V call is TRBV30, the J call TRBJ1-4; 8 positions agree with TRBD1. V gave up 1 base and J gave up 6 bases; unmatched junction bases: 4. The CDR3 has 14 amino acids. Looked up from germline, CDR1 is GTSNPN and CDR2 is SVGIG (reference sequence). The CDR3 region is CAWSATGVDEKLFF. CDR3 nucleotides: TGTGCCTGGAGTGCGACAGGGGTTGATGAAAAACTGTTTTTT.

The chain carries TRBV19 and TRBJ2-3, with TRBD1 identical over 7 bases. The CDR3 consists of 15 residues. Germline V gene data show CDR1 as LNHDA and CDR2 as SQIVND (reference sequence). Trimming took 7 bases from V and 0 from J; bases not matched to a gene: 7. DNA for the CDR3: TGTGCCAGTACACCCCCGGGACAGAGCACAGATACGCAGTATTTT. Translated, it gives CASTPPGQSTDTQYF.

The rearrangement links TRBV18 to TRBJ2-1; 9 positions match TRBD1. Trimming at V came to 4 bases and at J to 8 bases, leaving 12 bases not matched to a gene. Looked up from germline, CDR1 is KGHSH and CDR2 is LQKENI. CDR3 length: 16 residues. The CDR3 region has the DNA TGTGCCAGCTCACTGTCCCGGGACAGGGTCATCGATGAGCAGTTCTTC. Its protein product is CASSLSRDRVIDEQFF.

The V gene is TRBV6-8, the J gene TRBJ1-1; 7 nucleotides align to TRBD1. The CDR3 sequence is 17 residues long. Trimming cost V 6 bases and J 1 base; bases outside gene matches: 14. CDR1 is MNHGY, CDR2 SAAAGT, per germline. CDR3 coding DNA: TGTGCCAGCAGCATCCTTCCGGCGGGACAGTCGAACACTGAAGCTTTCTTT. Translation: CASSILPAGQSNTEAFF.

This rearrangement joins TRBV6-8 to TRBJ2-5; D is undetermined. In germline, CDR1 is MNHGY, CDR2 SAAAGT. Trimming took off 2 bases at V and 2 bases at J, with 6 bases between the two ends. This CDR3 comprises 13 residues. CDR3 nucleotide sequence: TGTGCCAGCAGTTACGGTCGGCAAGAGACCCAGTACTTC. Translated: CASSYGRQETQYF.

This clone was picked up a small number of times. This rearrangement joins TRBV29-1 to TRBJ2-3; TRBD1 might be the D (5 bases). Germline loops: CDR1 SQVTM, CDR2 ANQGSEA. CDR3 length equals 14 residues. CDR3 nucleotide sequence: TGCGGCTACCGACAAGGCGGACAAACAGATACGCAGTATTTT. This sequence encodes CGYRQGGQTDTQYF.

About this clone itself: The junction shows a germline mismatch at one end, possibly a read error. The chain uses TRBV6-8 and TRBJ1-3, with TRBD1 as a possible D gene (6 bases). CDR1 is MNHGY, CDR2 SAAAGT, per germline. CDR3 length equals 15 residues. This chain's CDR3 is CAISGTQGSGNTIYF. CDR3 DNA: TGTGCCATCAGTGGTACACAGGGCTCTGGAAACACCATATATTTT.

V gene TRBV30 combines with J gene TRBJ1-5, with D possibly TRBD1 on 6 matching bases. In germline, CDR1 is GTSNPN, CDR2 SVGIG (reference sequence). The CDR3 has 15 residues. V gave up 1 base and J gave up 7 bases, with 17 bases separating them. This CDR3 is CAWSGPPTGTQPQHF. The CDR3 nucleotides are TGTGCCTGGAGTGGGCCCCCCACAGGGACCCAGCCCCAGCATTTT.